Presented here are 32 T cell receptor beta chains from one specimen sequenced in a study of early T cells in non-severe SARS-CoV-2 infection. TCRdb itself ran the 5' RACE reads through MiXCR, one entry per CDR3 protein. This table holds about 16,000 distinct CDR3 sequences, approximately 4.8% found once. Sequenced input: whole blood. The source is an adult who was a healthcare worker with PCR-confirmed SARS-CoV-2 infection or an uninfected control (not recorded which).

In this sample, this clonotype turned up a few times. V usage is TRBV28 and J usage is TRBJ1-6; the D gene is possibly TRBD1 (5 bases). Between the trimmed V and J ends, which lost 5 bases and 10 bases, there was a span of 18 bases. Germline-derived CDR1 and CDR2 are MDHEN and SYDVKM. CDR3 size: 15 residues. This chain's CDR3 is CASSPRVGAHSPLHF. CDR3 bases: TGTGCCAGCAGTCCCCGCGTAGGGGCTCACTCACCCCTCCACTTT.

This clonotype was found a few times. The chain links TRBV19 to TRBJ2-1, with 8 bases identical to TRBD2. CDR3 length equals 15 residues. V lost 7 bases and J lost 7; bases outside the gene matches: 12. Germline loops: CDR1 LNHDA, CDR2 SQIVND (reference sequence). For the CDR3, the DNA is TGTGCCAGTAAGGGAGGAGGAGCGGGAGATAATGAGCAGTTCTTC. Translated: CASKGGGAGDNEQFF.

By share of the sample, this clonotype is medium-sized. The chain couples TRBV5-4 to TRBJ2-1; D not resolved. This CDR3 contains 14 residues. The germline gives CDR1 SGHNT, CDR2 YYREEE (reference sequence). V was clipped by 4 bases and J by 4 bases, with 12 bases between them. The CDR3 loop reads CASSPTANYNEQFF. CDR3 bases: TGTGCCAGCAGCCCCACCGCGAATTACAATGAGCAGTTCTTC.

This clonotype has a count of ten or more. The chain joins TRBV27 to TRBJ1-5, with a weak D call TRBD1 (5 bases). The V gene's germline CDR1 is MNHEY and CDR2 SMNVEV (reference sequence). This CDR3 has 13 amino acids. The V gene lost 3 bases and the J gene lost 4 bases, with 7 bases spanning the gap. CDR3 DNA sequence: TGTGCCAGCAGTTTTAGACAGAATCAGCCCCAGCATTTT. It specifies CASSFRQNQPQHF.

The gene calls are TRBV2 and TRBJ2-1; TRBD2 matches 10 bases. The CDR3 covers 13 residues. CDR1 is SNHLY and CDR2 is FYNNEI in the germline V gene. V lost 10 bases, J lost 4 bases, and 4 bases stayed unmatched. The CDR3 DNA is TGTGCCATCGGACTAGCGGAATACAATGAGCAGTTCTTC. Encoded protein: CAIGLAEYNEQFF.

The genes are TRBV30 and TRBJ2-2; TRBD2 aligns across 7 bases. Germline assignment: CDR1 GTSNPN and CDR2 SVGIG (reference sequence). The CDR3 has 17 amino acids. Trimming cost V 0 bases and J 1 base; bases outside gene matches: 8. CDR3 protein: CAWSVRAGVGNTGELFF. The CDR3 DNA is TGTGCCTGGAGTGTACGTGCGGGAGTGGGGAACACCGGGGAGCTGTTTTTT.

By share, this clonotype ranks as medium-sized. The chain combines TRBV6-5 with TRBJ2-7, with TRBD2 matching over 9 bases. V gave up 6 bases and J gave up 6 bases; unmatched junction bases: 3. Germline loops: CDR1 MNHEY, CDR2 SVGAGI. This CDR3 has 12 amino acids. CDR3 residues: CASRGLAGEQYV. The CDR3 nucleotides read TGTGCCAGCAGGGGACTAGCAGGCGAGCAGTACGTC.

This clonotype was detected ten times or more. The rearrangement joins TRBV11-3 to TRBJ2-1; D might be TRBD1 (6 bases). The CDR3 sequence is 15 residues long. Deletions cut 3 bases from V and 8 bases from J, with 17 bases between. CDR1 and CDR2 (germline): SGHNT, YENEEA. The CDR3 DNA follows: TGTGCCAGCAGCTTCGGGACACAGATAGGAGATGAGCAGTTCTTC. Translated: CASSFGTQIGDEQFF.

This clonotype is labeled medium-sized. V gene TRBV20-1 combines with J gene TRBJ2-7, with no clear D. This CDR3 comprises 12 residues. Trimming pared 2 bases from V and 1 base from J, leaving 6 bases between. Germline V gene data show CDR1 as DFQATT and CDR2 as SNEGSKA (reference sequence). CDR3 DNA: TGCAGTGCTAGAAATGGTTCCTACGAGCAGTACTTC. Its protein is CSARNGSYEQYF.

This clonotype occurred many times. Here the CDR3 reads CASSFSSGLAGNEQFF. CDR3 DNA sequence: TGTGCCAGCAGTTTTAGCTCGGGACTAGCGGGAAATGAGCAGTTCTTC. This chain uses TRBV12-3 or TRBV12-4 with TRBJ2-1; 13 bases are shared with TRBD2. This CDR3 comprises 16 residues. The J segment lost 7 bases and the V segment lost 3 bases, leaving 6 bases of the junction unmatched.

This clonotype was seen more than once but under ten times. The V call is TRBV6-2 or TRBV6-3, the J call TRBJ2-3, with a weak D call TRBD1 (6 bases). With 7 bases removed from V and 2 bases from J, the gap between germline ends came to 13 bases. This CDR3 spans 14 amino acids. The germline V gene has CDR1 MNHEY and CDR2 SVGEGT. CDR3 bases: TGTGCCAGCACCGACAGGCACTTCACAGATACGCAGTATTTT. Translated, it gives CASTDRHFTDTQYF.

This clonotype was seen repeatedly, ten times or more. The V call is TRBV30, the J call TRBJ2-3; D call uncertain. Germline V gives CDR1 GTSNPN, CDR2 SVGIG (reference sequence). The V end lost 2 bases, the J end lost 5 bases, and 8 bases lay between the germline ends. This CDR3 spans 12 amino acids. CDR3 in DNA: TGTGCCTGGAGTCCCTTGAGAGATACGCAGTATTTT. Translation gives CAWSPLRDTQYF.

Sample share makes this clonotype medium-sized (0.01 to 0.1%). The rearrangement uses TRBV5-4 and TRBJ2-1, with a tentative D call TRBD2 (5 bases). This CDR3 spans 13 amino acids. Trimming left V 1 base short and J 7 bases short, with 9 bases between. Germline V gives CDR1 SGHNT, CDR2 YYREEE (reference sequence). CDR3 in DNA: TGTGCCAGCAGCTTGTCACTAGTGAATGAGCAGTTCTTC. Translating it yields CASSLSLVNEQFF.

The sample holds many counts of this clonotype. V is TRBV7-2 and J is TRBJ2-1; 10 bases line up with TRBD1. The J segment lost 1 base and the V segment lost 5 bases, leaving 5 bases of the junction unmatched. Per germline, CDR1 SGHTA and CDR2 FQGNSA. The CDR3 spans 16 residues. The CDR3 bases are TGTGCCAGCAGCGGGACAGGGGTTGGTTCCTACAATGAGCAGTTCTTC. Translating gives CASSGTGVGSYNEQFF.

This clonotype was counted between two and nine times. This sequence joins TRBV18 and TRBJ2-1; 11 nucleotides align to TRBD2. Germline CDR1 KGHSH, CDR2 LQKENI. The CDR3 sequence is 18 residues long. With V trimmed by 6 bases and J by 5 bases, 15 bases remained unmatched. The CDR3 nucleotides read TGTGCCAGCTCCCTCTATTTAGCGGGAGGGCCCTCGAACAATGAGCAGTTCTTC. It is translated as CASSLYLAGGPSNNEQFF.

The table lists this clonotype with many counts. The chain employs TRBV9 and TRBJ2-1, with 10 bases lining up with TRBD1. V gave up 0 bases and J gave up 3 bases; unmatched junction bases: 0. The germline CDR1 and CDR2 sequences are SGDLS and YYNGEE. The CDR3 extends over 15 amino acids. The CDR3 here is CASSVGTGGYNEQFF. The CDR3 DNA is TGTGCCAGCAGCGTAGGGACAGGGGGCTACAATGAGCAGTTCTTC.

CDR3 sequence reads: CSVAGQGADTQYF. CDR3 in DNA: TGCAGCGTTGCCGGACAGGGGGCAGATACGCAGTATTTT. The chain couples TRBV29-1 to TRBJ2-3, with TRBD1 identical over 10 bases. V was pared by 4 bases and J by 4 bases, with 2 bases of the junction left unmatched. The CDR3 length is 13 residues. CDR1 is SQVTM and CDR2 is ANQGSEA in the germline V gene.

This clonotype was counted between two and nine times. The CDR3 loop reads CASSLGFNEKLFF. The CDR3 DNA reads as TGTGCCAGCAGTTTAGGATTTAATGAAAAACTGTTTTTT. The chain has TRBV28 and TRBJ1-4; D not certain. Trimming shortened V by 2 bases and J by 4 bases, and 5 bases separated the two germline ends. Looked up from germline, CDR1 is MDHEN and CDR2 is SYDVKM. This CDR3 has 13 residues.

This sequence joins TRBV2 and TRBJ2-3, with D possibly called TRBD1 or TRBD2 (5 bases each). Germline V gene data show CDR1 as SNHLY and CDR2 as FYNNEI. Trimming pared 8 bases from V and 5 bases from J, leaving 11 bases between. The CDR3 consists of 12 residues. The CDR3 DNA is TGTGCCAGCCAGGGAGATATAGATACGCAGTATTTT. Protein: CASQGDIDTQYF. Combining the CDR3 with reference TRBV2 and TRBJ2-3 gives the whole variable domain EPEVTQTPSHQVTQMGQEVILRCVPISNHLYFYWYRQILGQKVEFLVSFYNNEISEKSEIFDDQFSVERPDGSNFTLKIRSTKLEDSAMYFCASQGDIDTQYFGPGTRLTVL.

By share, this clonotype counts as medium-sized. V usage is TRBV29-1 and J usage is TRBJ2-1, with D possibly TRBD2 on 5 matching bases. Germline V gene data show CDR1 as SQVTM and CDR2 as ANQGSEA. This CDR3 region has 18 residues. V lost 1 base, J lost 9 bases, and 28 bases lay in between. CDR3 nucleotides: TGCAGCGTTGAAGGTGTACTCATAGGGTGGGTAATTGGGAGTGAGCAGTTCTTC. This sequence encodes CSVEGVLIGWVIGSEQFF.

This clonotype was detected ten times or more. The CDR3 spells CASSLTRLRTGELFF. As DNA, the CDR3 is TGTGCCAGCAGTTTAACCAGACTGAGGACCGGGGAGCTGTTTTTT. The chain has TRBV27 and TRBJ2-2; D is ambiguous. CDR3 length: 15 residues. V shed 2 bases and J shed 5 bases, with 12 bases lying between them. Per germline, CDR1 MNHEY and CDR2 SMNVEV (reference sequence).

By share, this clonotype ranks as medium-sized. The chain has TRBV5-1 and TRBJ2-7; 11 nucleotides agree with TRBD2. There are 15 residues in the CDR3. The V gene end was trimmed by 4 bases and the J gene end by 6 bases; junction bases not matched to a gene: 9. The germline V gene has CDR1 SGHRS and CDR2 YFSETQ. CDR3 sequence: CASSAGTSGQFEQYF. CDR3 DNA: TGCGCCAGCAGCGCGGGGACTAGCGGCCAGTTCGAGCAGTACTTC.

This clonotype was found a few times. J is TRBJ1-2 and V is TRBV10-3; D unclear. V was clipped by 3 bases and J by 4 bases, with 18 bases between them. Germline loops: CDR1 ENHRY, CDR2 SYGVKD. This CDR3 has 16 residues. CDR3 residues: CAISDDPWQRGYGYTF. The DNA for the CDR3 is TGTGCCATCAGTGACGACCCTTGGCAACGGGGCTATGGCTACACCTTC.

This clonotype was detected many times. J is TRBJ1-2 and V is TRBV7-9, with TRBD1 as a possible D gene (6 bases). The CDR3 contains 13 residues. CDR1 SEHNR and CDR2 FQNEAQ come from the germline V gene (reference sequence). V lost 1 base, J lost 8 bases, and 11 bases lay in between. In DNA form, the CDR3 reads TGTGCCAGCAGCTTAGGAGTCGGACAGGGCTACACCTTC. This encodes CASSLGVGQGYTF.

Ten or more counts support this clonotype. This chain joins TRBV20-1 and TRBJ1-3, with TRBD1 matching over 7 bases. V dropped 0 bases and J dropped 5; count of bases not matched to a gene: 4. The CDR3 consists of 14 residues. In germline, CDR1 is DFQATT, CDR2 SNEGSKA (reference sequence). The CDR3 DNA is TGCAGTGCTAGAGAAAGGGGGCTAAGAAACACCATATATTTT. Encoded protein: CSARERGLRNTIYF.

This clonotype was recorded at least ten times. This chain links TRBV28 with TRBJ2-2; D call uncertain. Germline V gene sequence: CDR1 MDHEN, CDR2 SYDVKM. The CDR3 runs 12 residues. Deletions cut 11 bases from V and 2 bases from J, with 9 bases between. DNA for the CDR3: TGTGCCGTGAGCGTAAACACCGGGGAGCTGTTTTTT. Protein sequence: CAVSVNTGELFF.

The table lists this clonotype with many counts. V and J are TRBV11-2 and TRBJ1-1, with D unresolved. The germline V gene has CDR1 SGHAT and CDR2 FQNNGV. Trimming took off 5 bases at V and 1 base at J, with 14 bases between the two ends. This CDR3 is built from 15 residues. The CDR3 DNA reads TGTGCCAGCAGCCTAAACACCGGGGAGAACACTGAAGCTTTCTTT. Amino acid sequence: CASSLNTGENTEAFF.

This clonotype was counted ten times or more. The chain combines TRBV15 with TRBJ2-1, with unresolved D. The germline gives CDR1 LNHNV, CDR2 YYDKDF (reference sequence). The CDR3 is 12 amino acids. Trimming took 0 bases from V and 8 from J, leaving 5 bases between them. As DNA, the CDR3 is TGTGCCACCAGCAGAGATATCCATGAGCAGTTCTTC. Translation: CATSRDIHEQFF. Variable domain in full (rest from reference TRBV15 and TRBJ2-1): DAMVIQNPRYQVTQFGKPVTLSCSQTLNHNVMYWYQQKSSQAPKLLFHYYDKDFNNEADTPDNFQSRRPNTSFCFLDIRSPGLGDTAMYLCATSRDIHEQFFGPGTRLTVL.

This clonotype was seen only a few times. The chain joins TRBV7-9 to TRBJ2-3; 13 nucleotides align to TRBD2. The CDR3 covers 16 residues. Germline V gene lookup returns CDR1 SEHNR and CDR2 FQNEAQ (reference sequence). V dropped 5 bases and J dropped 2; count of bases not matched to a gene: 4. The CDR3 DNA is TGTGCCAGCAGCCGGGGACTAGCGGGGACCACAGATACGCAGTATTTT. Encoded protein: CASSRGLAGTTDTQYF.

This clonotype occurred once. The chain combines TRBV20-1 with TRBJ1-1; D uncertain. The CDR3 length is 11 residues. Trimming stripped 2 bases from V and 7 bases from J, with 8 bases between. Per the germline V gene, CDR1 is DFQATT and CDR2 is SNEGSKA (reference sequence). The CDR3 DNA reads as TGCAGTGCTAGACCGACCAATGAAGCTTTCTTT. It yields the protein CSARPTNEAFF.

This clonotype showed up just a few times. V usage is TRBV15 and J usage is TRBJ2-7; no clear D. The CDR3 sequence is 13 residues long. Trimming stripped 0 bases from V and 3 bases from J, with 6 bases between. From germline, CDR1 is LNHNV and CDR2 YYDKDF (reference sequence). CDR3 nucleotides: TGTGCCACCAGCAGAGATAGAGGCTACGAGCAGTACTTC. This encodes CATSRDRGYEQYF.

This clonotype was counted many times. The chain joins TRBV5-1 to TRBJ2-7; TRBD2 is a possible D gene (5 bases). Trimming took off 0 bases at V and 1 base at J, with 5 bases between the two ends. From germline, CDR1 is SGHRS and CDR2 YFSETQ. This CDR3 is 13 amino acids long. The CDR3 spells CASSLERSYEQYF. The CDR3 nucleotides are TGCGCCAGCAGCTTGGAGCGGTCCTACGAGCAGTACTTC.